The 17 T cell receptor beta chains in this list originate from one sample, sequenced in a study of OX40 agonist ivuxolimab in advanced cancers. Some clones are missing from TCRdb's copy, which holds only in-frame ones; the method was immunoSEQ multiplex PCR. The repertoire holds some 82,000 clones, about 93% seen once, with roughly 11% in the top ten. Material: CD4+ or CD8+ T cells sorted from blood, obtained in a trial of the OX40 agonist ivuxolimab. These receptors were taken from an adult with an advanced solid tumor such as melanoma, head and neck, liver or kidney cancer.

V and J are TRBV5-1 and TRBJ2-7; unclear D gene. The CDR3 has 12 residues. V lost 4 bases and J lost 4, with 9 bases in between. Germline CDR1 and CDR2: SGHRS and YFSETQ. The CDR3 sequence is CASSLDGYEQYF. The CDR3 nucleotides read TGCGCCAGCAGCCTCGACGGTTACGAGCAGTACTTC.

The J gene is TRBJ1-3, the V gene TRBV11-2, with D unclear. Trimming removed 5 bases from V and 0 bases from J, with 11 bases in between. The CDR3 consists of 15 residues. The germline CDR1 and CDR2 sequences are SGHAT and FQNNGV. The CDR3 loop is CASSPDGSSGNTIYF. The CDR3 DNA reads TGTGCCAGCAGCCCGGACGGAAGCTCTGGAAACACCATATATTTT.

This chain joins TRBV5-6 and TRBJ2-1, with 11 bases identical to TRBD2. The CDR3 is 16 residues long. From germline, CDR1 is SGHDT and CDR2 YYEEEE. Germline trimming cut 4 bases from V and 4 bases from J; bases unmatched to any gene: 7. This CDR3 reads CASSPRLAGQYNEQFF. The CDR3 DNA sequence: TGTGCCAGCAGCCCAAGACTAGCGGGACAATACAATGAGCAGTTCTTC.

V usage is TRBV4-2 and J usage is TRBJ1-1; no clear D gene. Trimming stripped 4 bases from V and 2 bases from J, with 11 bases between. The CDR3 has 14 residues. Germline CDR1 reads LGHNA; CDR2 reads YNFKEQ. This CDR3 reads CASSPTGVNTEAFF. The CDR3 nucleotides are TGTGCCAGCAGCCCGACGGGAGTAAACACTGAAGCTTTCTTT.

The chain couples TRBV5-6 to TRBJ1-5, with D unresolved. The CDR3 has 12 residues. V was shortened by 3 bases and J by 5 bases, with 6 bases between the two germline ends. The germline V gene has CDR1 SGHDT and CDR2 YYEEEE. CDR3 coding DNA: TGTGCCAGCAGCTCCGGTGATCAGCCCCAGCATTTT. It is translated as CASSSGDQPQHF.

This clone has a handful of counts. The chain combines TRBV27 with TRBJ1-1; perhaps TRBD1 as D (5 bases). From germline, CDR1 is MNHEY and CDR2 SMNVEV (reference sequence). This CDR3 region has 14 residues. The V gene lost 6 bases and the J gene lost 0 bases, with 11 bases spanning the gap. The CDR3 here is CASSIGVMNTEAFF. The CDR3, as DNA: TGTGCCAGCAGCATAGGGGTGATGAACACTGAAGCTTTCTTT.

This chain links TRBV29-1 with TRBJ2-7; TRBD2 might be the D (5 bases). Germline loops: CDR1 SQVTM, CDR2 ANQGSEA. V gave up 6 bases and J gave up 7 bases, with 19 bases separating them. CDR3 length: 13 residues. This chain's CDR3 is CSVRDLVGGEQYF. The DNA of the CDR3 is TGCAGCGTGAGGGATCTGGTGGGCGGGGAGCAGTACTTC.

The genes are TRBV5-6 and TRBJ1-1; D possibly corresponds to TRBD1 (5 bases). The germline V and J ends were trimmed by 3 bases and 6 bases, with 15 bases remaining between them. CDR3 length equals 14 residues. Germline V lookup: CDR1 SGHDT, CDR2 YYEEEE. CDR3 nucleotide sequence: TGTGCCAGCAGCTCTCACTGGGGGAATCCTGAAGCTTTCTTT. Protein product: CASSSHWGNPEAFF.

J is TRBJ2-3 and V is TRBV28, with no clear D. V was cut by 5 bases and J by 2 bases, with 11 bases left in between. Germline-derived CDR1 and CDR2 are MDHEN and SYDVKM. The CDR3 consists of 14 residues. The DNA for the CDR3 is TGTGCCAGCAGTGACACGCTACTCACAGATACGCAGTATTTT. Its translation: CASSDTLLTDTQYF.

The chain recombines TRBV7-6 with TRBJ1-2; the D is unclear. Deletions cut 0 bases from V and 3 bases from J, with 17 bases between. This CDR3 contains 17 residues. CDR1 and CDR2 from the germline V gene are SGHVS and FNYEAQ. This CDR3 is CASSLAIGPPRDYGYTF. CDR3 bases: TGTGCCAGCAGCTTAGCGATAGGGCCGCCACGGGACTATGGCTACACCTTC.

This chain connects TRBV4-1 to TRBJ2-5, with 10 bases matching TRBD2. The CDR3 runs 19 residues. J was trimmed by 5 bases and V by 4 bases; bases with no gene match: 19. Germline assignment: CDR1 MGHRA and CDR2 YSYEKL. The CDR3 spells CASSLPRSSGSGWAETQYF. CDR3 in DNA: TGCGCCAGCAGCCTTCCACGGTCTAGCGGGAGCGGTTGGGCGGAGACCCAGTACTTC.

The rearrangement links TRBV7-2 to TRBJ1-2; TRBD1 aligns across 10 bases. Looked up from germline, CDR1 is SGHTA and CDR2 is FQGNSA. The junction had 9 bases not matched to a gene; V was cut back by 3 bases and J by 8 bases. There are 15 residues in the CDR3. CDR3 loop: CASSLFPDRGRGYTF. The CDR3 DNA sequence: TGTGCCAGCAGCTTGTTTCCCGACAGGGGGCGCGGCTACACCTTC.

The rearrangement joins TRBV27 to TRBJ2-7; no reliable D call. Trimming stripped 3 bases from V and 4 bases from J, with 10 bases between. There are 13 residues in the CDR3. CDR1 and CDR2 from the germline V gene are MNHEY and SMNVEV (reference sequence). The CDR3 protein is CASSFGIDYEQYF. CDR3 in DNA: TGTGCCAGCAGTTTTGGCATAGATTACGAGCAGTACTTC.

A single count supports this clone. The chain has TRBV6-5 and TRBJ2-1; the match to TRBD2 covers 7 bases. Germline V lookup: CDR1 MNHEY, CDR2 SVGAGI. V was clipped by 5 bases and J by 5 bases; unmatched bases: 9. The CDR3 totals 15 residues. The CDR3 DNA sequence: TGTGCCAGCAGTCCCCAACTAGCGACTGACAATGAGCAGTTCTTC. This sequence encodes CASSPQLATDNEQFF.

The chain carries TRBV9 and TRBJ1-1, with TRBD1 matching over 10 bases. The CDR3 totals 15 residues. J lost 1 base, V lost 3 bases, and 3 bases had no gene match. Germline CDR1 is SGDLS and CDR2 is YYNGEE. For the CDR3, the DNA is TGTGCCAGCAGCGGACAGGGGGCCACGAACACTGAAGCTTTCTTT. It yields the protein CASSGQGATNTEAFF.

The V and J genes are TRBV6-1 and TRBJ2-2; D is unresolved. Per germline, CDR1 MNHNS and CDR2 SASEGT. The CDR3 has 15 amino acids. V was clipped by 6 bases and J by 4 bases, with 15 bases between them. The chain's CDR3 is CASSVARVTTGELFF. CDR3 bases: TGTGCCAGCAGCGTCGCAAGGGTCACCACCGGGGAGCTGTTTTTT.

The CDR3 protein is CASSYGPYEQYF. The CDR3 DNA is TGTGCCAGCAGTTACGGACCCTACGAGCAGTACTTC. The chain links TRBV6-5 to TRBJ2-7; D remains ambiguous. The V end was cut by 2 bases, the J end by 2 bases, with 4 bases between. The CDR3 length is 12 residues. Germline V gene sequence: CDR1 MNHEY, CDR2 SVGAGI.